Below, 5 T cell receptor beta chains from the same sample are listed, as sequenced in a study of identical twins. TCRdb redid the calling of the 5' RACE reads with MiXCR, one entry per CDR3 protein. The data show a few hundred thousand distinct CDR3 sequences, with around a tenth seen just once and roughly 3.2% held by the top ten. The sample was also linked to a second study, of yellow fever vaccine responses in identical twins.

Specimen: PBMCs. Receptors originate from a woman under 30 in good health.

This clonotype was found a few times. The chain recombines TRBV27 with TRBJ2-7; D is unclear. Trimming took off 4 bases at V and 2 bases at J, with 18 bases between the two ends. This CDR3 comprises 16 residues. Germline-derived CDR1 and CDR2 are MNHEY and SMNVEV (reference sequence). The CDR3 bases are TGTGCCAGCAGTTCAGCGACCGCTATCAAAGCCTACGAGCAGTACTTC. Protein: CASSSATAIKAYEQYF.

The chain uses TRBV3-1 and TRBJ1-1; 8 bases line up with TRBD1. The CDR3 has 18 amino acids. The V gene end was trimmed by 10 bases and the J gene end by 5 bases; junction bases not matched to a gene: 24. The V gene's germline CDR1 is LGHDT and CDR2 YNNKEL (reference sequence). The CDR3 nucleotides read TGTGCCATCTGCCCAGACAGGGGATCAACCATAGCCTATACTGAAGCTTTCTTT. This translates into CAICPDRGSTIAYTEAFF.

CDR3 in amino acids: CASSPRQMGADTQYF. Written as DNA, the CDR3 is TGTGCCAGCAGCCCACGACAAATGGGCGCAGATACGCAGTATTTT. The chain has TRBV7-2 and TRBJ2-3; D gene uncertain. The CDR3 has 15 amino acids. Per the germline V gene, CDR1 is SGHTA and CDR2 is FQGNSA. V lost 5 bases, J lost 4 bases, and 16 bases lay in between.

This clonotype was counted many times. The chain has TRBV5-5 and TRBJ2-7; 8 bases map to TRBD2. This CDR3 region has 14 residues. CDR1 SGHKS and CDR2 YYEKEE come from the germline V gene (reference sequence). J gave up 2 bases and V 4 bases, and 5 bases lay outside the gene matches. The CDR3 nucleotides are TGTGCCAGCAGCGAACAACTAGCGGCCTACGAGCAGTACTTC. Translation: CASSEQLAAYEQYF.

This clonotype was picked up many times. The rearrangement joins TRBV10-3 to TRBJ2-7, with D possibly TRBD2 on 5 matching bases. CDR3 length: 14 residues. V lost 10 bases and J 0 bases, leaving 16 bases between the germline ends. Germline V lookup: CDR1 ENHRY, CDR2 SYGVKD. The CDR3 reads CATVTERNSYEQYF. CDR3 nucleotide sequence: TGTGCCACTGTAACAGAGCGGAACTCCTACGAGCAGTACTTC.